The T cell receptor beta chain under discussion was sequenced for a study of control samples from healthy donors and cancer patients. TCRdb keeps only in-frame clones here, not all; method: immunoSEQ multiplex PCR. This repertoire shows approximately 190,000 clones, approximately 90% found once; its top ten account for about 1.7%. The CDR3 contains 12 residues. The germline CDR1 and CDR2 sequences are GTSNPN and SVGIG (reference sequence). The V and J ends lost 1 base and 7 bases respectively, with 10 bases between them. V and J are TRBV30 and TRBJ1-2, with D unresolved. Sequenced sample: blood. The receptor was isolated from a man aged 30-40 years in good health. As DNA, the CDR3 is TGTGCCTGGAGTGCTACCGGTAGTGGCTACACCTTC. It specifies CAWSATGSGYTF.